The clone carrying this TCR beta chain occurred many times. What was amplified from RNA transcripts were TCR beta CDR3 regions. The HTBI primer set drove a first-round RT-PCR of the TCR CDR3. TCRdb fed the multiplex PCR reads into MiXCR, producing one record per CDR3 protein. The data show approximately 400,000 distinct CDR3 sequences, roughly 13% seen once. This entry belongs to a study of T cells in Graves' hyperthyroidism and ophthalmopathy. Stable disease denoted Graves' hyperthyroidism without ophthalmopathy progression within 18 months. The CDR3 loop spans 14 amino acids. The V gene end was trimmed by 1 base and the J gene end by 0 bases; junction bases not matched to a gene: 1. Germline CDR1 SQVTM, CDR2 ANQGSEA.

The sequenced sample consisted of blood. The clonotype was recovered from a woman aged 55-69 years with Graves' hyperthyroidism. The chain links TRBV29-1 to TRBJ2-7; 9 nucleotides align to TRBD1. The CDR3 nucleotides are TGCAGCGTTGAAGGGGACAGGGTCTCCTACGAGCAGTACTTC. It translates to CSVEGDRVSYEQYF.